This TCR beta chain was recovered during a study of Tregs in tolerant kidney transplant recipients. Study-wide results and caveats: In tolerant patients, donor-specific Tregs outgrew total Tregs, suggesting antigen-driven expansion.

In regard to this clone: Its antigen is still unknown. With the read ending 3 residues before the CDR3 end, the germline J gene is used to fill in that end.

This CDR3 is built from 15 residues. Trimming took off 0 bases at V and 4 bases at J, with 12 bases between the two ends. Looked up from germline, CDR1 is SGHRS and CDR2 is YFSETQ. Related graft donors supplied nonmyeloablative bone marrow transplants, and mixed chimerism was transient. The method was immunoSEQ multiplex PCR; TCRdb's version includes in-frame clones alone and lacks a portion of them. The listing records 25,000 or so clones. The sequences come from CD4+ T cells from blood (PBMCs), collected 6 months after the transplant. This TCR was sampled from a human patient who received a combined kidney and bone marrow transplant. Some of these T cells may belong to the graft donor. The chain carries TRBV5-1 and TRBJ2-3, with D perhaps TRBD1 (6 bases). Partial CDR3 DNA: TGCGCCAGCAGCTTGGGCCAGGGGTCCCCAGATACG. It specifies CASSLGQGSPDT. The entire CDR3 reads CASSLGQGSPDTQYF.